The 26 T cell receptor beta chains below all came from one sample that was sequenced in a study of molecular identifiers for immune sequencing clone quantification. TCRdb processed the PCR reads anew with MiXCR; each CDR3 protein has one entry. Among approximately 680,000 distinct CDR3 sequences listed, over 25% were seen once. Sequencing was performed on naive CD8+ T cells from blood, with Jurkat cell RNA spiked in. Noted subset: FACS-sorted CD8+CD4-CCR7+CD45RA+ naive T cells. The receptor source for this set is a human donor in good health. Some libraries in this study had Jurkat cell RNA spiked in.

This clonotype was seen many times. This chain joins TRBV28 and TRBJ2-7; D possibly corresponds to TRBD1 (5 bases). Trimming cost V 7 bases and J 2 bases, with 12 bases left between them. Germline-derived CDR1 and CDR2 are MDHEN and SYDVKM. The CDR3 loop spans 13 amino acids. In nucleotides, the CDR3 is TGTGCCAGCACGTCAGGGTCGGCCTACGAGCAGTACTTC. The encoded protein is CASTSGSAYEQYF. The full variable domain, rest sourced from reference TRBV28 and TRBJ2-7, is DVKVTQSSRYLVKRTGEKVFLECVQDMDHENMFWYRQDPGLGLRLIYFSYDVKMKEKGDIPEGYSVSREKKERFSLILESASTNQTSMYLCASTSGSAYEQYFGPGTRLTVT.

Regarding this clonotype: Being one base from a much bigger clone, this may be a read error. The CDR3 loop is CASNFSQEAFF. The DNA of the CDR3 is TGTGCCAGCAACTTCTCACAGGAAGCTTTCTTT. The gene calls are TRBV7-9 and TRBJ1-1; D is ambiguous. Trimming left V 7 bases short and J 8 bases short, with 11 bases between. The CDR3 spans 11 residues. Germline CDR1 and CDR2: SEHNR and FQNEAQ (reference sequence). Full variable domain (missing parts from reference TRBV7-9 and TRBJ1-1): DTGVSQNPRHKITKRGQNVTFRCDPISEHNRLYWYRQTLGQGPEFLTYFQNEAQLEKSRLLSDRFSAERPKGSFSTLEIQRTEQGDSAMYLCASNFSQEAFFGQGTRLTVV.

A note on this clonotype: Relative to the germline gene, one junction end is altered; a read error may explain this. This sequence joins TRBV9 and TRBJ2-2, with 9 nucleotides matching TRBD2. CDR3 length: 16 amino acids. From germline, CDR1 is SGDLS and CDR2 YYNGEE. The chain's CDR3 is CASSVGLAVNTGVLFF. Written as DNA, the CDR3 is TGTGCCAGCAGCGTAGGACTAGCGGTGAACACCGGGGTGCTGTTTTTC.

The chain combines TRBV7-9 with TRBJ2-1, with 7 bases aligning to TRBD1. The V gene's germline CDR1 is SEHNR and CDR2 FQNEAQ (reference sequence). The CDR3 spans 15 residues. V lost 4 bases and J lost 0; bases outside the gene matches: 3. CDR3: CASSYDRASYNEQFF. CDR3 nucleotides: TGTGCCAGCAGCTACGACAGGGCCTCCTACAATGAGCAGTTCTTC.

Remarks on this clonotype: A much larger clone differs from this one at a single base, so this may be a read error. The conserved final phenylalanine or tryptophan is absent from the CDR3, which likely points to a read error. J is TRBJ1-1 and V is TRBV4-1; the D gene is possibly TRBD1 (5 bases). Per the germline V gene, CDR1 is MGHRA and CDR2 is YSYEKL. The V end lost 1 base, the J end lost 3 bases, and 18 bases lay between the germline ends. This CDR3 is built from 17 residues. Here the CDR3 reads CASSQGQGTWGDTEAFL. For the CDR3, the DNA is TGCGCCAGCAGCCAAGGGCAGGGAACCTGGGGGGACACTGAAGCTTTCCTT.

The chain links TRBV24-1 to TRBJ2-1; D unresolved. Looked up from germline, CDR1 is KGHDR and CDR2 is SFDVKD. The V end was cut by 3 bases, the J end by 3 bases, with 29 bases between. The CDR3 has 21 residues. Here the CDR3 reads CATSDLEVRPLRRKIYNEQFF. DNA for the CDR3: TGTGCCACCAGTGATCTTGAAGTACGTCCATTGAGGCGGAAGATCTACAATGAGCAGTTCTTC.

This clonotype was counted ten times or more. The chain joins TRBV30 to TRBJ2-7, with 9 nucleotides matching TRBD2. The V gene end was trimmed by 0 bases and the J gene end by 5 bases; junction bases not matched to a gene: 5. Germline V gene sequence: CDR1 GTSNPN, CDR2 SVGIG (reference sequence). The CDR3 consists of 14 residues. CDR3: CAWSVLSGGHEQYF. The CDR3 bases are TGTGCCTGGAGTGTACTTAGCGGGGGCCACGAGCAGTACTTC.

This clonotype was seen repeatedly, ten times or more. The chain uses TRBV4-3 and TRBJ1-1, with a possible D match to TRBD1 (6 bases). The V end was cut by 4 bases, the J end by 6 bases, with 18 bases between. In germline, CDR1 is LGHNA, CDR2 YSLEER. CDR3 length: 15 amino acids. CDR3 region: CASSLDRTGMAEAFF. In DNA form, the CDR3 reads TGCGCCAGCAGCCTCGACAGGACCGGAATGGCTGAAGCTTTCTTT.

A few counts support this clonotype. J is TRBJ2-5 and V is TRBV2; 9 bases align to TRBD2. Losses at the gene ends were 3 bases for V and 5 bases for J; bases not matched to a gene: 4. CDR1 and CDR2 (germline): SNHLY, FYNNEI. The length of the CDR3 is 14 residues. CDR3 protein: CASSDAGGGETQYF. The CDR3 bases are TGTGCCAGCAGTGATGCGGGAGGGGGGGAGACCCAGTACTTC.

Comments on this clonotype: A read error may be the cause here, since a much bigger clone is one base away. The chain uses TRBV5-6 and TRBJ2-5, with TRBD1 identical over 8 bases. The CDR3 consists of 13 residues. Germline values: CDR1 SGHDT, CDR2 YYEEEE. CDR3 protein: CVSSKTGDETQYF. CDR3 nucleotide sequence: TGTGTCAGCAGCAAGACAGGGGATGAGACCCAGTACTTC. Using reference TRBV5-6 and TRBJ2-5 for the parts outside the CDR3, the full variable domain is DAGVTQSPTHLIKTRGQQVTLRCSPKSGHDTVSWYQQALGQGPQFIFQYYEEEERQRGNFPDRFSGHQFPNYSSELNVNALLLGDSALYLCVSSKTGDETQYFGPGTRLLVL.

The CDR3 DNA reads TGCAGTGCTAGAGATGGGGTTATCCCCGGGGAGCTGTTTTTT. It yields the protein CSARDGVIPGELFF. The chain combines TRBV20-1 with TRBJ2-2, with D unclear. V shed 0 bases and J shed 6 bases, with 11 bases lying between them. Germline CDR1 reads DFQATT; CDR2 reads SNEGSKA (reference sequence). The CDR3 contains 14 residues.

The V call is TRBV27, the J call TRBJ2-5; no reliable D call. V lost 8 bases to trimming and J lost 1 base, with 20 bases between them. Germline CDR1 is MNHEY and CDR2 is SMNVEV (reference sequence). This CDR3 spans 16 amino acids. The CDR3 loop reads CASGHPLGSLQETQYF. The CDR3 DNA follows: TGTGCCAGCGGCCATCCTTTGGGGTCACTCCAAGAGACCCAGTACTTC.

This clonotype was seen only once. It may be a read error: a sequence one base away is much more abundant. The V gene is TRBV20-1, the J gene TRBJ2-3; TRBD2 aligns across 9 bases. The germline CDR1 and CDR2 sequences are DFQATT and SNEGSKA (reference sequence). The CDR3 has 18 residues. J was trimmed by 2 bases and V by 0 bases; bases with no gene match: 12. The CDR3 DNA sequence: TGCAGTGCTAGAGACCCCCGTAATCTAGCGGGATACACAGATACGCAGTATTTT. Translated: CSARDPRNLAGYTDTQYF.

This clonotype was counted at least ten times. The chain combines TRBV4-3 with TRBJ1-5; no clear D. The CDR3 is made up of 15 amino acids. The V gene's germline CDR1 is LGHNA and CDR2 YSLEER. V dropped 0 bases and J dropped 2 bases, with 8 bases sitting between them. The CDR3 DNA follows: TGCGCCAGCAGCCAAGAAGACAACCGCAATCAGCCCCAGCATTTT. It translates to CASSQEDNRNQPQHF.

The chain is built from TRBV19 and TRBJ2-7; no clear D gene. This CDR3 is 13 amino acids long. The V gene's germline CDR1 is LNHDA and CDR2 SQIVND (reference sequence). V dropped 5 bases and J dropped 6 bases, with 14 bases sitting between them. CDR3 DNA: TGTGCCAGTAGTTTCAGAAGTTTGCGCGAGCAGTACTTC. Protein: CASSFRSLREQYF.

This clonotype was picked up a small number of times. The J gene is TRBJ2-1, the V gene TRBV6-5, with 7 bases identical to TRBD1. Losses at the gene ends were 0 bases for V and 9 bases for J; bases not matched to a gene: 11. Germline V gene data show CDR1 as MNHEY and CDR2 as SVGAGI. The CDR3 is 16 residues long. The CDR3 nucleotides read TGTGCCAGCAGTTACTCCGCGTCCGACAGGGCTGGTGAGCAGTTCTTC. It is translated as CASSYSASDRAGEQFF.

This clonotype was recorded many times. CDR3 in DNA: TGTGCCAGCAGTTACACGGCCTTGGGGCAGCCCCAGCATTTT. Translating it yields CASSYTALGQPQHF. The V gene is TRBV6-2 or TRBV6-3, the J gene TRBJ1-5; D is ambiguous. In germline, CDR1 is MNHEY, CDR2 SVGEGT. V was clipped by 2 bases and J by 7 bases, with 12 bases between them. The CDR3 runs 14 residues.

The J gene is TRBJ2-3, the V gene TRBV27; 7 bases agree with TRBD2. CDR1 is MNHEY, CDR2 SMNVEV, per germline (reference sequence). The CDR3 contains 15 residues. V was clipped by 5 bases and J by 4 bases; unmatched bases: 9. The CDR3 DNA reads TGTGCCAGCAGTCCCCGACTAGCAGCTCCAGATACGCAGTATTTT. It translates to CASSPRLAAPDTQYF.

The chain uses TRBV6-4 and TRBJ2-7; D uncertain. The ends were cut back, 3 bases at V and 2 bases at J, with 11 bases in the middle. CDR1 and CDR2 from the germline V gene are MRHNA and SNTAGT. This CDR3 has 14 amino acids. CDR3 residues: CASSEHQGAYEQYF. DNA for the CDR3: TGTGCCAGCAGTGAGCACCAAGGTGCCTACGAGCAGTACTTC.

With regard to this clonotype: A read error may explain this, as a much larger clone is one base away. CDR3 residues: CSAVWRESPYEQYF. CDR3 in DNA: TGCAGCGCTGTCTGGCGGGAGAGCCCCTACGAGCAGTACTTC. The V gene is TRBV29-1, the J gene TRBJ2-7; 7 nucleotides align to TRBD2. CDR1 is SQVTM, CDR2 ANQGSEA, per germline. V lost 7 bases and J lost 2; bases outside the gene matches: 11. The CDR3 extends over 14 amino acids.

As to this clonotype: Its ends do not fully match the called genes, so a read error is possible. The V gene is TRBV27, the J gene TRBJ2-5; D is perhaps TRBD1 or TRBD2 (5 bases each). In germline, CDR1 is MNHEY, CDR2 SMNVEV (reference sequence). This CDR3 contains 15 residues. The CDR3 DNA reads TGTGCCAGCAGTTTGGCAGGGACCGTCCAAGGGACCCAGTACTTC. This encodes CASSLAGTVQGTQYF.

Details on this clonotype: The CDR3 does not close with the conserved phenylalanine or tryptophan, likely indicating a read error. The genes are TRBV29-1 and TRBJ1-2; D is possibly TRBD1 (6 bases). CDR1 SQVTM and CDR2 ANQGSEA come from the germline V gene. V lost 7 bases, J lost 8 bases, and 17 bases lay in between. CDR3 length equals 12 residues. DNA of the CDR3: TGCAGCGGGCTAACAGGGTCCCAGGGCTACACCCTC. Its translation: CSGLTGSQGYTL.

This clonotype was recorded once. The chain couples TRBV6-5 to TRBJ2-2; no clear D. V was trimmed by 3 bases and J by 6 bases, leaving 5 bases between them. The germline gives CDR1 MNHEY, CDR2 SVGAGI. The CDR3 runs to 12 residues. The CDR3 sequence: CASSYCAGELFF. The CDR3, as DNA: TGTGCCAGCAGTTATTGCGCCGGGGAGCTGTTTTTT.

This clonotype has ten or more counts. V is TRBV5-1 and J is TRBJ2-5; TRBD2 matches 8 bases. Trimming took 0 bases from V and 4 from J; bases not matched to a gene: 8. CDR1 is SGHRS and CDR2 is YFSETQ in the germline V gene. The CDR3 is made up of 16 amino acids. This CDR3 is CASSLVLAGPPETQYF. CDR3 DNA: TGCGCCAGCAGCTTGGTTCTAGCGGGCCCCCCAGAGACCCAGTACTTC.

This clonotype was detected ten times or more. This chain joins TRBV10-3 and TRBJ2-7; D remains unclear. This CDR3 has 14 amino acids. Trimming shortened V by 3 bases and J by 2 bases, and 11 bases separated the two germline ends. Germline lookup yields CDR1 ENHRY and CDR2 SYGVKD. In nucleotides, the CDR3 is TGTGCCATCAGTGACGTCCAGGCGGCCTACGAGCAGTACTTC. Translated, it gives CAISDVQAAYEQYF.

This clonotype was counted many times. This CDR3 reads CASSPGYGVANEKLFF. The CDR3 nucleotides are TGTGCCAGCAGCCCAGGGTACGGGGTGGCTAATGAAAAACTGTTTTTT. The chain employs TRBV7-8 and TRBJ1-4; D perhaps matches TRBD1 (5 bases). The germline V and J ends were trimmed by 5 bases and 3 bases, with 16 bases remaining between them. Germline loops: CDR1 SGHVS, CDR2 FQNEAQ. The CDR3 covers 16 residues. Looking up the rest from reference TRBV7-8 and TRBJ1-4 gives the full variable domain: GAGVSQSPRYKVAKRGQDVALRCDPISGHVSLFWYQQALGQGPEFLTYFQNEAQLDKSGLPSDRFFAERPEGSVSTLKIQRTQQEDSAVYLCASSPGYGVANEKLFFGSGTQLSVL.